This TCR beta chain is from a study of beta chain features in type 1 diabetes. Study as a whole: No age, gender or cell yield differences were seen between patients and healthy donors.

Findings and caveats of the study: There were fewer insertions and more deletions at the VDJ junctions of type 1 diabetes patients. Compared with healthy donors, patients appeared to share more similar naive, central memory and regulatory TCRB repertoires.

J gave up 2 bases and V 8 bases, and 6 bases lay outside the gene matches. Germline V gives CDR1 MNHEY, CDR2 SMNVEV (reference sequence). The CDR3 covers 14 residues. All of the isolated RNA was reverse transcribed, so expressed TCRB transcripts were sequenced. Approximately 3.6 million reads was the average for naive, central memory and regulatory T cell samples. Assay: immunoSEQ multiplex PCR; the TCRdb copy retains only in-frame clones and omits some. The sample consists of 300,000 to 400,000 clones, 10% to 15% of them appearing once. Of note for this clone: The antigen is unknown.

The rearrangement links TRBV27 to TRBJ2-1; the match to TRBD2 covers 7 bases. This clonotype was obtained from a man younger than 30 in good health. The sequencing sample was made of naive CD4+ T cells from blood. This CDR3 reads CASSSLAAYNEQFF. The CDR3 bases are TGTGCCAGCTCCTCCCTAGCGGCCTACAATGAGCAGTTCTTC.